Detailed here is one T cell receptor (beta chain). The data belong to a study of cytomegalovirus exposure and HLA in healthy donors. This CDR3 is 15 amino acids long. V gave up 0 bases and J gave up 1 base, with 9 bases separating them. CDR1 and CDR2 (germline): SGHRS, YFSETQ. The PCR employed 60 Vbeta primers together with 13 Jbeta primers. Assay: immunoSEQ multiplex PCR; the TCRdb copy retains only in-frame clones and omits some. This sample has more than 150,000 clones; approximately 80% occur once, and the top ten carry roughly 2.6%. The sample consisted of PBMCs. The sequence was collected from a woman aged 45-65 years in good health and CMV-seropositive. V usage is TRBV5-1 and J usage is TRBJ2-3; D unclear. The CDR3 here is CASSLAGLGTDTQYF. The CDR3 DNA reads TGCGCCAGCAGCTTGGCCGGGTTAGGCACAGATACGCAGTATTTT. The full variable domain, with the rest looked up from reference TRBV5-1 and TRBJ2-3, is KAGVTQTPRYLIKTRGQQVTLSCSPISGHRSVSWYQQTPGQGLQFLFEYFSETQRNKGNFPGRFSGRQFSNSRSEMNVSTLELGDSALYLCASSLAGLGTDTQYFGPGTRLTVL.